Shown below are 18 T cell receptor beta chains from a single sample sequenced in a study of metastatic and nonmetastatic thyroid tumors. Thyroid surgery had not been preceded by any treatment in any patient. TCRdb reanalyzed the PCR reads with MiXCR. The sample includes around 12,000 clones, around 30% of them seen just once. The sequenced sample consisted of tumor tissue. These receptors were collected from a female donor with papillary thyroid cancer or a benign thyroid nodule (not recorded which). Some clones in this sample may be carry-over from other donors' samples.

This clone was counted between two and nine times. At one end, the junction sequence differs from germline, possibly due to a read error. The chain links TRBV12-3 or TRBV12-4 to TRBJ1-5; no clear D gene. The CDR3 totals 12 residues. CDR3: CASSSGKQPQHF. CDR3 in DNA: TGTGCCAGCAGTTCTGGCAAACAGCCCCAGCATTTT.

As to this clone: An end of the junction differs from the germline gene, which may be a read error. The rearrangement joins TRBV5-5 to TRBJ2-2, with D possibly being TRBD2 (6 bases). The CDR3 runs to 15 residues. The germline V gene encodes CDR1 SGHKS and CDR2 YYEKEE (reference sequence). DNA for the CDR3: TGTGCCAGCAGGATTAGCGGCGCGAACACCGTGGAGCTGTTTTTT. This sequence encodes CASRISGANTVELFF.

This clone was seen a handful of times. Since no conserved phenylalanine or tryptophan closes the CDR3, a read error is the likely cause. V is TRBV6-1 and J is TRBJ1-2; the D gene is possibly TRBD1 (5 bases). Trimming cost V 8 bases and J 7 bases, with 17 bases left between them. The CDR3 sequence is 13 residues long. Germline V gene lookup returns CDR1 MNHNS and CDR2 SASEGT. DNA for the CDR3: TGTGCCAGCGGAGGGTCCAGGGAGGGTGGCTACACCTCC. Protein product: CASGGSREGGYTS.

In its sample, this clone was seen many times. The chain employs TRBV5-1 and TRBJ1-1; TRBD1 aligns across 8 bases. CDR1 and CDR2 (germline): SGHRS, YFSETQ. The CDR3 covers 17 residues. Trimming cost V 4 bases and J 0 bases; bases outside gene matches: 11. The CDR3 region has the DNA TGCGCCAGCAGCCCGACGGCCAGGACAGGGATGAACACTGAAGCTTTCTTT. The encoded protein is CASSPTARTGMNTEAFF.

In regard to this clone: The junction departs from the called germline gene at one end, perhaps through a read error. The V gene is TRBV12-3 or TRBV12-4, the J gene TRBJ2-2; 10 nucleotides line up with TRBD2. The CDR3 is 15 amino acids. The CDR3 spells CASSLLLAGTWELIF. The CDR3 DNA follows: TGTGCCAGCAGTTTGTTACTAGCGGGGACCTGGGAGCTGATTTTT.

By sample share, this clone is medium-sized. The CDR3 here is CASSQGANAFF. In nucleotides, the CDR3 is TGTGCCAGCTCTCAGGGGGCGAATGCTTTCTTT. The rearrangement uses TRBV6-2 or TRBV6-3 and TRBJ1-1; 8 nucleotides line up with TRBD1. J was trimmed by 11 bases and V by 8 bases; bases with no gene match: 7. The CDR3 has 11 amino acids. Germline V gene lookup returns CDR1 MNHEY and CDR2 SVGEGT.

Only a few counts were recorded for this clone. The CDR3 sequence: CASSYSPGHNYEQYF. The CDR3, as DNA: TGTGCCAGCAGTTACTCCCCGGGACACAACTACGAGCAGTACTTC. This sequence joins TRBV6-6 and TRBJ2-7, with D tentatively TRBD1 (6 bases). V lost 0 bases, J lost 3 bases, and 12 bases lay in between. CDR1 MNHNY and CDR2 SVGAGI come from the germline V gene (reference sequence). The CDR3 has 15 residues.

J is TRBJ2-7 and V is TRBV3-1, with 8 positions matching TRBD1. Trimming cost V 1 base and J 3 bases; bases outside gene matches: 5. From germline, CDR1 is LGHDT and CDR2 YNNKEL (reference sequence). The CDR3 runs 15 residues. The CDR3 region is CASSQGTGSFYEQYF. The CDR3 DNA is TGTGCCAGCAGCCAAGGGACAGGGTCTTTCTACGAGCAGTACTTC.

The chain is built from TRBV4-1 and TRBJ2-5; D not certain. V was clipped by 6 bases and J by 3 bases, with 11 bases between them. This CDR3 contains 13 residues. Germline assignment: CDR1 MGHRA and CDR2 YSYEKL. This CDR3 reads CASRFHNEETQYF. CDR3 nucleotide sequence: TGCGCCAGCAGGTTCCATAACGAAGAGACCCAGTACTTC.

V is TRBV5-1 and J is TRBJ2-1; D gene unclear. The CDR3 has 17 amino acids. Trimming took 5 bases from V and 2 from J, leaving 20 bases between them. Germline V gene sequence: CDR1 SGHRS, CDR2 YFSETQ. Here the CDR3 DNA reads TGCGCCAGCAGTGAGTCGGGCGAATTATACCCCTACAATGAGCAGTTCTTC. Translation: CASSESGELYPYNEQFF.

The sample holds a few counts of this clone. The CDR3, as DNA: TGTGCCAGCAGCTTAACGCCTGGGGGGTGTGTGAACACTGAAGCTTTCTTT. Residues: CASSLTPGGCVNTEAFF. The chain couples TRBV7-3 to TRBJ1-1; D is possibly TRBD1 (5 bases). The germline V and J ends were trimmed by 0 bases and 0 bases, with 14 bases remaining between them. This CDR3 is built from 17 residues. CDR1 and CDR2 (germline): SGHTA, FQGTGA.

The CDR3 nucleotides read TGCAGTGCTCTCGGACCCAATTGGGCTAACAATGAGCAGTTCTTC. Translated: CSALGPNWANNEQFF. The chain carries TRBV20-1 and TRBJ2-1; D unclear. The germline gives CDR1 DFQATT, CDR2 SNEGSKA (reference sequence). This CDR3 has 15 amino acids. Trimming removed 5 bases from V and 5 bases from J, with 19 bases in between.

This clone has more than one count but fewer than ten. The chain combines TRBV6-2 or TRBV6-3 with TRBJ2-5; TRBD1 matches at 9 bases. The V and J ends lost 6 bases and 4 bases, in that order; junction bases with no gene match: 12. This CDR3 spans 16 amino acids. Germline V gives CDR1 MNHEY, CDR2 SVGEGT. Written as DNA, the CDR3 is TGTGCCAGCAGAGATGACCGGGGACAGGGATTAGAGACCCAGTACTTC. Encoded protein: CASRDDRGQGLETQYF.

By share, this clone counts as large. V is TRBV6-1 and J is TRBJ1-2, with TRBD1 identical over 8 bases. J lost 8 bases, V lost 3 bases, and 11 bases had no gene match. This CDR3 region has 15 residues. The germline gives CDR1 MNHNS, CDR2 SASEGT. The CDR3 DNA follows: TGTGCCAGCAGTGACGGACAGGGCTTTTCCGGCGGCTACACCTTC. Protein sequence: CASSDGQGFSGGYTF.

This clone was observed many times. This rearrangement joins TRBV3-1 to TRBJ1-2; 9 bases line up with TRBD1. Germline values: CDR1 LGHDT, CDR2 YNNKEL (reference sequence). Losses at the gene ends were 3 bases for V and 4 bases for J; bases not matched to a gene: 9. The CDR3 runs to 16 residues. Here the CDR3 reads CASSQRTGASSYGYTF. The CDR3 nucleotides read TGTGCCAGCAGCCAGAGGACAGGGGCCTCTAGCTATGGCTACACCTTC.

This clone has just a few counts. The V and J genes are TRBV20-1 and TRBJ2-7; TRBD2 aligns across 12 bases. From germline, CDR1 is DFQATT and CDR2 SNEGSKA (reference sequence). This CDR3 is 15 amino acids long. Unmatched junction bases numbered 3, after V lost 3 bases and J lost 0 bases. Here the CDR3 reads CSARVTSGSSYEQYF. In DNA, the CDR3 is TGCAGTGCTAGGGTGACTAGCGGGAGCTCCTACGAGCAGTACTTC.

On this clone itself: An end of the junction differs from the germline gene, which may be a read error. The V gene is TRBV20-1, the J gene TRBJ2-1; the D gene is possibly TRBD1 (5 bases). This CDR3 is 16 amino acids long. Per germline, CDR1 DFQATT and CDR2 SNEGSKA (reference sequence). Written as DNA, the CDR3 is TGCGGCGCACCTTCCCCCTCTATACAGGTTGGGAATGAACAGTTCTTC. Translated: CGAPSPSIQVGNEQFF.

This clone was recorded a few times. A single base separates this from a much larger clone, so it may be a read error. The chain combines TRBV9 with TRBJ2-2; D gene unclear. CDR1 and CDR2 (germline): SGDLS, YYNGEE. The length of the CDR3 is 12 residues. Trimming removed 1 base at V and 6 bases at J, with 4 bases between. Written as DNA, the CDR3 is TGTGCCAGCAGCGTATACTCCGGGGAGCTGTTTTTT. Translation gives CASSVYSGELFF. Full variable domain (missing parts from reference TRBV9 and TRBJ2-2): DSGVTQTPKHLITATGQRVTLRCSPRSGDLSVYWYQQSLDQGLQFLIQYYNGEERAKGNILERFSAQQFPDLHSELNLSSLELGDSALYFCASSVYSGELFFGEGSRLTVL.